Here is one TCR beta chain with its context. The antigen remains undetermined. This sample was taken from a study of shared clonotypes between healthy human individuals. Study-level results: Though the depth was large, rarefaction showed that sorted-subset sequencing was incomplete.

Produced via immunoSEQ multiplex PCR; TCRdb's table is partial and in-frame only. The sample contains about 1.5 million clones, 96% of which appear only once. CDR3 size: 18 residues. The V and J ends lost 2 bases and 8 bases, in that order; junction bases with no gene match: 11. The V gene's germline CDR1 is MNHEY and CDR2 SMNVEV (reference sequence). The sequence came from a man aged 30 to 45 in good health. Sequenced material: naive CD4+ T cells sorted from blood. Subset specified: CD45RA+ positively selected. The J gene is TRBJ2-1, the V gene TRBV27, with TRBD2 identical over 14 bases. CDR3 sequence: CASSLTPTGLAGVYEQFF. CDR3 in DNA: TGTGCCAGCAGTTTAACTCCCACGGGACTAGCGGGAGTCTATGAGCAGTTCTTC.